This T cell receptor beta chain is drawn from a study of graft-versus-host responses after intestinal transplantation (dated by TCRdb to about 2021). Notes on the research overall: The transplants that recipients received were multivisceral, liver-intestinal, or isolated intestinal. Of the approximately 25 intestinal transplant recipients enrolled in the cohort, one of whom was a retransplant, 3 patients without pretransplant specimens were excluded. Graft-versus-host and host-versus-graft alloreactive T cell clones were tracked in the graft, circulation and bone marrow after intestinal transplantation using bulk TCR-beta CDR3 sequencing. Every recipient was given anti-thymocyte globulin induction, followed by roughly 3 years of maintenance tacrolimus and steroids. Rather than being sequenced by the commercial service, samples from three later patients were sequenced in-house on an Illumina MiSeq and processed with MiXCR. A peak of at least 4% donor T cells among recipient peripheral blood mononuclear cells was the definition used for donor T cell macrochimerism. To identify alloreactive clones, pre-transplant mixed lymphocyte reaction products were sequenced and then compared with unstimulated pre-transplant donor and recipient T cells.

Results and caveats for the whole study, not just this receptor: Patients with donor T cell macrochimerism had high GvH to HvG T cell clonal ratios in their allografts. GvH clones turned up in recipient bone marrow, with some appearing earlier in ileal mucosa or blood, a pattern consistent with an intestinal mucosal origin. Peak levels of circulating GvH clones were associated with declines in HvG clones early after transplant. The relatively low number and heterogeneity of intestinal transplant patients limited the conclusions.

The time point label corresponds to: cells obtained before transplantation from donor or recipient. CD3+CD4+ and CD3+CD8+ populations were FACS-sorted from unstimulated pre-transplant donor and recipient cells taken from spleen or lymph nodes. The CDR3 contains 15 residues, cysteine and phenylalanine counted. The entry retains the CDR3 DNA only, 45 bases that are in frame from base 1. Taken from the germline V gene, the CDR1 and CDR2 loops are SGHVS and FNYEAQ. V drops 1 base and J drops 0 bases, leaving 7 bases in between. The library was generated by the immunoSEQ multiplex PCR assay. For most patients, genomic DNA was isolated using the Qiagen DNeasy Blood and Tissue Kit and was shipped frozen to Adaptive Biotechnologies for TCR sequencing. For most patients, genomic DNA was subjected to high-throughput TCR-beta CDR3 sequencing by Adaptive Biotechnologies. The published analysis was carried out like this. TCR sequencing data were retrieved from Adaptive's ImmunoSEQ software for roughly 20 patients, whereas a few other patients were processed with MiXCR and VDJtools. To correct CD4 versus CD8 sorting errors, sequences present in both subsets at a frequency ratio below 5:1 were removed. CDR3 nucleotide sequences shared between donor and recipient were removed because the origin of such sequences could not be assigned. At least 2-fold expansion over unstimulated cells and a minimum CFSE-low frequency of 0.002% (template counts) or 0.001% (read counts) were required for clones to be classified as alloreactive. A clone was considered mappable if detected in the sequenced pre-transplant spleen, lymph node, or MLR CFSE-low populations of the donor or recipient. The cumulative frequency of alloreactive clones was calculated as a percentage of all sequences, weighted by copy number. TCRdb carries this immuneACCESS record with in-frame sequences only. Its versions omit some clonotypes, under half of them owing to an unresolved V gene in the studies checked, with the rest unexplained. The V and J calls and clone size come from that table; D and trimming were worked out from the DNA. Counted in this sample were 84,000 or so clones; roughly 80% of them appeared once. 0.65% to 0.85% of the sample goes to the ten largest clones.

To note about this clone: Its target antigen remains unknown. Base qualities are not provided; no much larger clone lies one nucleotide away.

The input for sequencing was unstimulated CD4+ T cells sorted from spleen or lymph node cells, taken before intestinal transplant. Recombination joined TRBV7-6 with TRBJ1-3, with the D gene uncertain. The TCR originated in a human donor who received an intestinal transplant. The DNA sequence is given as TGTGCCAGCAGCTTAGTGGGGAGCTCTGGAAACACCATATATTTT. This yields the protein CASSLVGSSGNTIYF.